Listed below are T cell receptor beta chains from one sample, sequenced in a study of blood T cell repertoires in COVID-19. Profiled with immunoSEQ multiplex PCR; TCRdb holds only in-frame clones, not every one. Altogether under 65,000 clones are present, roughly 90% being singletons, with the ten largest covering 22%. Sequences were obtained from peripheral blood. These receptors came from a woman of 80 years or more with COVID-19, enrolled during active disease. CDR3s include the opening cysteine and the closing phenylalanine or tryptophan. D genes are given only for firm matches. Clone size, where shown, is once, few, many, or a class for clones that have expanded.

>NA|TRBJ1-5|TRBV2|NA
CASRLQGSQPQHF
TGTGCCAGCAGGCTACAGGGTAGTCAGCCCCAGCATTTT
>NA|TRBJ1-2|TRBV28|TRBD1
CATLAGQGVLYGYTF
TGTGCCACTCTCGCCGGACAGGGAGTTCTCTATGGCTACACCTTC
>NA|TRBJ2-7|TRBV13|TRBD1
CASSPPTGVEQYF
TGTGCCAGCAGCCCCCCGACAGGGGTCGAGCAGTACTTC
>NA|TRBJ1-2|TRBV10-3|TRBD1
CAISESGTGDGYTF
TGTGCCATCAGTGAGTCGGGGACAGGGGATGGCTACACCTTC
>once|TRBJ2-5|TRBV6-6|NA
CASRLLADSQETQYF
TGTGCCAGCAGGTTACTCGCAGACAGCCAAGAGACCCAGTACTTC
>NA|TRBJ1-2|TRBV7-2|NA
CASSLAGAGYTF
TGTGCCAGCAGCTTAGCAGGGGCCGGCTACACCTTC
>few|TRBJ1-2|TRBV19|NA
CASSNPLYGYTF
TGTGCCAGTAGTAATCCACTGTATGGCTACACCTTC
>NA|TRBJ2-7|TRBV6-5|TRBD1
CASINHGTAYEQYF
TGTGCCAGCATCAACCACGGGACAGCCTACGAGCAGTACTTC
>NA|TRBJ1-1|TRBV5-1|TRBD1
CASSSTGGVTEAFF
TGCGCCAGCAGCTCGACAGGGGGAGTTACTGAAGCTTTCTTT
>NA|TRBJ2-2|TRBV5-1|TRBD2
CASSFLTPLAGHLNTGELFF
TGCGCCAGCAGCTTCCTCACGCCACTAGCGGGGCACCTGAACACCGGGGAGCTGTTTTTT
>NA|TRBJ1-4|TRBV21-1|NA
CASSRQVKDEKLFF
TGTGCCAGCAGCAGGCAGGTGAAAGATGAAAAACTGTTTTTT
>NA|TRBJ2-5|TRBV6-5|TRBD2
CASSKASGGEETQYF
TGTGCCAGCAGTAAGGCGAGCGGGGGGGAAGAGACCCAGTACTTC
>NA|TRBJ2-1|TRBV5-8|NA
CASSSYSDNEQFF
TGTGCCAGCAGCTCGTACAGTGACAATGAGCAGTTCTTC
>once|TRBJ2-7|TRBV5-1|NA
CASSPSQVVLFSYEQYF
TGCGCCAGCAGCCCATCACAGGTCGTCCTTTTCTCCTACGAGCAGTACTTC
>NA|TRBJ2-1|TRBV7-7|TRBD2
CASSVSGGQYNEQFF
TGTGCTAGCAGCGTTAGCGGGGGGCAATACAATGAGCAGTTCTTC
>few|TRBJ1-2|TRBV20-1|NA
CSASGQGHGYTF
TGCAGTGCTAGTGGGCAGGGCCATGGCTACACCTTC
>few|TRBJ2-4|TRBV27|TRBD1
CASRHLTGDVLAKNIQYF
TGTGCCAGCAGGCACCTGACAGGGGATGTTTTAGCCAAAAACATTCAGTACTTC
>NA|TRBJ2-7|TRBV13|TRBD1
CASSHRSTGGYEQYF
TGTGCCAGCAGCCATAGGTCAACAGGGGGCTACGAGCAGTACTTC
>NA|TRBJ2-5|TRBV3-1/TRBV3-2|TRBD1
CASSGQDRGLGQYF
TGTGCCAGCAGCGGTCAAGACAGGGGGCTAGGCCAGTACTTC
>NA|TRBJ2-7|TRBV25-1|TRBD1
CASSSGGREQYF
TGTGCCAGCAGTTCAGGGGGCAGGGAGCAGTACTTC
>NA|TRBJ2-1|TRBV30|TRBD1
CAWSFRGPLYNEQFF
TGTGCCTGGAGTTTCAGGGGGCCCCTCTACAATGAGCAGTTCTTC
>NA|TRBJ1-2|TRBV19|NA
CASRRSGVKAHGYTF
TGTGCCAGTAGAAGATCCGGGGTCAAGGCGCATGGCTACACCTTC
>NA|TRBJ2-1|TRBV27|TRBD1
CASSPDRVHEQFF
TGTGCCAGCAGCCCAGACAGGGTCCATGAGCAGTTCTTC
>NA|TRBJ1-2|TRBV18|TRBD1
CASQLSAGQGARGYTF
TGTGCCAGCCAACTCAGTGCCGGACAGGGGGCTCGTGGCTACACCTTC
>once|TRBJ1-5|TRBV5-8|TRBD1
CASNIPGGSGQPQHF
TGTGCCAGCAACATCCCAGGGGGATCTGGGCAGCCCCAGCATTTT
>NA|TRBJ1-1|TRBV5-1|TRBD1
CASSLSRTGGNTEAFF
TGCGCCAGCAGCTTGAGCCGGACAGGGGGTAACACTGAAGCTTTCTTT
>NA|TRBJ2-7|TRBV5-1|NA
CASSLDGGAYEQYF
TGCGCCAGCAGCTTGGATGGCGGGGCCTACGAGCAGTACTTC
>NA|TRBJ2-4|TRBV19|NA
CASSIGSGQGQNIQYF
TGTGCCAGTAGTATCGGTTCTGGGCAGGGGCAAAACATTCAGTACTTC
>NA|TRBJ2-7|TRBV9|TRBD1
CASTIFRQGPFYEQYF
TGTGCCAGCACCATTTTCCGACAGGGCCCTTTCTACGAGCAGTACTTC
>few|TRBJ2-2|TRBV3-1/TRBV3-2|TRBD1
CASSQAGTGTGELFF
TGTGCCAGCAGCCAAGCCGGGACAGGTACCGGGGAGCTGTTTTTT
>NA|TRBJ1-3|TRBV15|NA
CATSRVLARDTIYF
TGTGCCACCAGCAGAGTTTTGGCCAGGGACACCATATATTTT
>NA|TRBJ2-1|TRBV18|NA
CASSPPGGRNEQFF
TGTGCCAGCTCACCTCCCGGGGGTCGGAATGAGCAGTTCTTC